These 20 T cell receptor beta chains came from one sample sequenced in a study of shared clonotypes between healthy human individuals (TCRdb year 2020). The library was generated by the immunoSEQ multiplex PCR assay. In its TCRdb copy, this immuneACCESS table keeps in-frame sequences only and misses some clones. Where compared with another copy, unresolved V genes explain less than half of these, and the others have no known cause. The sample includes around 700,000 clones, with less than 85% observed a single time. Of the sample, approximately 1.8% falls within the top ten clones. The specimen sequenced was memory CD4+ T cells sorted from blood. The cell subset or site label of this sample denotes: CD45RA-negative fraction. Receptors originate from a woman under 40 in good health.

This CDR3 reads CASSLAWNSPLHF. In nucleotides, the CDR3 is TGTGCCAGCAGCTTAGCCTGGAATTCACCCCTCCACTTT. The chain employs TRBV7-2 and TRBJ1-6; D gene uncertain. V gave up 0 bases and J gave up 7 bases, with 4 bases separating them. Germline V CDR1 and CDR2: SGHTA, FQGNSA. CDR3 length: 13 amino acids.

The chain couples TRBV11-2 to TRBJ2-7; no clear D gene. The CDR3 spans 13 residues. Trimming left V 5 bases short and J 0 bases short, with 8 bases between. Looked up from germline, CDR1 is SGHAT and CDR2 is FQNNGV. CDR3 residues: CASSRTASYEQYF. CDR3 sequence (DNA): TGTGCCAGCAGCCGGACGGCCTCCTACGAGCAGTACTTC.

The J gene is TRBJ1-2, the V gene TRBV19; no definite D call. The CDR3 length is 13 residues. Germline lookup yields CDR1 LNHDA and CDR2 SQIVND (reference sequence). V was shortened by 8 bases and J by 3 bases, with 13 bases between the two germline ends. CDR3 in DNA: TGTGCCAGTTCCCTCGGGCGGTACTATGGCTACACCTTC. Amino acids: CASSLGRYYGYTF.

The CDR3 loop is CASSYYSSYNEQFF. The DNA for the CDR3 is TGTGCCAGCAGTTATTATAGCTCCTACAATGAGCAGTTCTTC. The rearrangement uses TRBV2 and TRBJ2-1; D is ambiguous. Germline assignment: CDR1 SNHLY and CDR2 FYNNEI. V lost 5 bases, J lost 0 bases, and 8 bases lay in between. The CDR3 contains 14 residues. Full variable domain (rest looked up from reference TRBV2 and TRBJ2-1): EPEVTQTPSHQVTQMGQEVILRCVPISNHLYFYWYRQILGQKVEFLVSFYNNEISEKSEIFDDQFSVERPDGSNFTLKIRSTKLEDSAMYFCASSYYSSYNEQFFGPGTRLTVL.

This clone showed up just a few times. This sequence joins TRBV7-2 and TRBJ1-1; TRBD1 is a possible D gene (6 bases). V shed 1 base and J shed 4 bases, with 13 bases lying between them. The V gene's germline CDR1 is SGHTA and CDR2 FQGNSA. This CDR3 region has 15 residues. In DNA, the CDR3 is TGTGCCAGCAGCTTAGGGGCCCTGACAGGCACTGAAGCTTTCTTT. It translates to CASSLGALTGTEAFF. Drawing the rest from reference TRBV7-2 and TRBJ1-1, the complete variable domain is GAGVSQSPSNKVTEKGKDVELRCDPISGHTALYWYRQSLGQGLEFLIYFQGNSAPDKSGLPSDRFSAERTGGSVSTLTIQRTQQEDSAVYLCASSLGALTGTEAFFGQGTRLTVV.

The V call is TRBV11-2, the J call TRBJ1-2; D may be TRBD1 (5 bases). Trimming shortened V by 1 base and J by 5 bases, and 11 bases separated the two germline ends. This CDR3 is built from 14 residues. Germline CDR1 reads SGHAT; CDR2 reads FQNNGV. In DNA form, the CDR3 reads TGTGCCAGCAGCTTAGTGGGGCCCGCATATGGCTACACCTTC. It specifies CASSLVGPAYGYTF.

The chain has TRBV7-9 and TRBJ2-4, with 8 bases matching TRBD1. V lost 5 bases to trimming and J lost 3 bases; unmatched junction nucleotides: 9. Germline CDR1 and CDR2: SEHNR and FQNEAQ (reference sequence). This CDR3 is built from 16 residues. CDR3 sequence (DNA): TGTGCCAGCAGCCTATCGGACAGGGTGGGCAAAAACATTCAGTACTTC. Translated: CASSLSDRVGKNIQYF.

The CDR3 nucleotides are TGCAGTGATCTGGGATCCCAGTACTTC. As protein: CSDLGSQYF. The chain links TRBV20-1 to TRBJ2-7; D is uncertain. This CDR3 contains 9 residues. Germline V gene data show CDR1 as DFQATT and CDR2 as SNEGSKA (reference sequence). The V gene lost 7 bases and the J gene lost 10 bases, with 11 bases spanning the gap.

The rearrangement links TRBV29-1 to TRBJ1-1; no reliable D call. From germline, CDR1 is SQVTM and CDR2 ANQGSEA. The CDR3 runs to 9 residues. The DNA for the CDR3 is TGCACCACGGGATCTGAAGCTTTCTTT. This encodes CTTGSEAFF.

This clone was detected only once. This sample also contains other DNA sequences that code for the same CDR3. This chain joins TRBV5-1 and TRBJ2-2, with TRBD1 matching 9 bases. Trimming cost V 4 bases and J 0 bases; bases outside gene matches: 1. This CDR3 comprises 15 residues. The germline V gene has CDR1 SGHRS and CDR2 YFSETQ. The CDR3 DNA reads as TGCGCCAGCAGCAGGACAGGGGCGAACACCGGGGAGCTGTTTTTT. Translated: CASSRTGANTGELFF.

The chain joins TRBV5-1 to TRBJ1-1, with D unresolved. CDR1 and CDR2 (germline): SGHRS, YFSETQ. This CDR3 region has 15 residues. V was trimmed by 4 bases and J by 1 base, leaving 14 bases between them. The CDR3 nucleotides are TGCGCCAGCAGCGCTCCAGAGAGACCGAACACTGAAGCTTTCTTT. Translated, it gives CASSAPERPNTEAFF.

V and J are TRBV19 and TRBJ2-5, with 8 bases fitting TRBD2. The DNA matches TRBJ2-7 better at its end, which makes the J call doubtful. The CDR3 covers 13 residues. From germline, CDR1 is LNHDA and CDR2 SQIVND (reference sequence). The CDR3 region has the DNA TGTGCCAGTAGAAGCGGGAGAAGCTACGAGCAGTACTTC. This encodes CASRSGRSYEQYF.

This clone was found a few times. This chain uses TRBV6-4 with TRBJ1-5; D gene uncertain. The ends were cut back, 3 bases at V and 7 bases at J, with 7 bases in the middle. The CDR3 is made up of 12 amino acids. Germline values: CDR1 MRHNA, CDR2 SNTAGT. The CDR3 loop reads CASSEPEQPQHF. DNA of the CDR3: TGTGCCAGCAGTGAACCAGAGCAGCCCCAGCATTTT.

This sequence joins TRBV11-2 and TRBJ2-7, with 15 bases that match TRBD2. The V segment lost 5 bases and the J segment 6 bases; nucleotides outside the gene matches: 5. This CDR3 is built from 15 residues. The germline V gene has CDR1 SGHAT and CDR2 FQNNGV. CDR3 protein: CASSLGLAGGREQYF. CDR3 nucleotides: TGTGCCAGCAGCCTCGGACTAGCGGGAGGGCGCGAGCAGTACTTC.

The chain joins TRBV7-6 to TRBJ2-5; a possible D gene is TRBD1 (6 bases). This CDR3 has 15 residues. V lost 4 bases, J lost 4 bases, and 16 bases lay in between. CDR1 and CDR2 from the germline V gene are SGHVS and FNYEAQ. The CDR3 coding sequence is TGTGCCAGCAGCTATTCGGAAACAGGGCGAGAGACCCAGTACTTC. This sequence encodes CASSYSETGRETQYF.

The V and J genes are TRBV5-1 and TRBJ2-7; a possible D gene is TRBD1 (7 bases). CDR3 size: 18 residues. Germline-derived CDR1 and CDR2 are SGHRS and YFSETQ. V was clipped by 0 bases and J by 2 bases, with 21 bases between them. CDR3 DNA sequence: TGCGCCAGCAGCTTGGGGCAGGGGGGATCGGTTCGCGCCTACGAGCAGTACTTC. This sequence encodes CASSLGQGGSVRAYEQYF.

J is TRBJ2-3 and V is TRBV14; 7 bases are shared with TRBD2. Germline-derived CDR1 and CDR2 are SGHDN and FVKESK. This CDR3 has 15 residues. V lost 3 bases, J lost 2 bases, and 5 bases stayed unmatched. Here the CDR3 reads CASSHLGTTTDTQYF. The CDR3 bases are TGTGCCAGCAGCCATCTCGGGACTACCACAGATACGCAGTATTTT.

The chain combines TRBV5-5 with TRBJ2-1; D not certain. The CDR3 is 13 residues long. From germline, CDR1 is SGHKS and CDR2 YYEKEE (reference sequence). Trimming left V 4 bases short and J 3 bases short, with 8 bases between. The CDR3 spells CASSRQVYNEQFF. CDR3 nucleotides: TGTGCCAGCAGCCGGCAGGTCTACAATGAGCAGTTCTTC.

The genes are TRBV6-5 and TRBJ2-3; D remains unclear. Trimming removed 6 bases from V and 4 bases from J, with 5 bases in between. From germline, CDR1 is MNHEY and CDR2 SVGAGI. CDR3 length equals 11 residues. The CDR3 loop reads CASRNADTQYF. In DNA form, the CDR3 reads TGTGCCAGCAGGAACGCAGATACGCAGTATTTT.

The chain employs TRBV25-1 and TRBJ1-2, with 8 bases fitting TRBD1. The V gene end was trimmed by 6 bases and the J gene end by 4 bases; junction bases not matched to a gene: 10. The CDR3 extends over 15 amino acids. The V gene's germline CDR1 is MGHDK and CDR2 SYGVNS. The chain's CDR3 is CASSSSDREIYGYTF. Written as DNA, the CDR3 is TGTGCCAGCAGCTCATCGGACAGGGAGATCTATGGCTACACCTTC.